The present T cell receptor beta chain was sequenced within a study of blood T cell repertoires in COVID-19. Whole-study context: COVID-19 samples collected from the United States, Italy and Spain covered acute and convalescent phases.

Here immunoSEQ multiplex PCR was the method, and the copy in TCRdb shows in-frame clones only, minus some. The table includes tens of thousands of clones, 85% to 95% detected once. This clone was observed a single time. This CDR3 region has 16 residues. Germline V gene data show CDR1 as LGHNA and CDR2 as YNFKEQ. Trimming cost V 1 base and J 4 bases; bases outside gene matches: 5. This sequence originates from a woman aged 80 or older with acute or convalescent COVID-19. The specimen was peripheral blood. The chain links TRBV4-2 to TRBJ2-7; 12 positions match TRBD2. The CDR3 is CASSQAQTSGSYEQYF. Here the CDR3 DNA reads TGTGCCAGCAGCCAAGCCCAGACTAGCGGGAGTTACGAGCAGTACTTC.